Shown below are 14 T cell receptor beta chains from a single sample sequenced in a study of T cell responses to AZD1222 COVID-19 vaccine. The data were produced by immunoSEQ multiplex PCR, yet TCRdb's version contains in-frame clones alone and is incomplete. The table has tens of thousands of clones, about 83% seen once. This material consisted of peripheral blood, taken 28 days after the second AZD1222 dose. The receptors derive from an adult who received the AZD1222 COVID-19 vaccine.

V and J are TRBV5-6 and TRBJ2-7; D may match TRBD1 or TRBD2 (6 bases each). Germline CDR1 reads SGHDT; CDR2 reads YYEEEE. V gave up 1 base and J gave up 0 bases, with 11 bases separating them. The CDR3 totals 15 residues. DNA for the CDR3: TGTGCCAGCAGCTTGTGGGGGGCCCGCTCCTACGAGCAGTACTTC. It yields the protein CASSLWGARSYEQYF. Full variable domain (missing parts from reference TRBV5-6 and TRBJ2-7): DAGVTQSPTHLIKTRGQQVTLRCSPKSGHDTVSWYQQALGQGPQFIFQYYEEEERQRGNFPDRFSGHQFPNYSSELNVNALLLGDSALYLCASSLWGARSYEQYFGPGTRLTVT.

This rearrangement joins TRBV5-3 to TRBJ2-7; D remains ambiguous. TRBV5-3 is noted as an ORF with a role that remains uncertain. V was pared by 2 bases and J by 3 bases, with 15 bases between. This CDR3 comprises 15 residues. CDR3 in amino acids: CARSLTVGIGYEQYF. DNA of the CDR3: TGTGCCAGAAGCTTAACAGTAGGGATCGGCTACGAGCAGTACTTC.

J is TRBJ2-5 and V is TRBV7-7, with D hard to call. The V end lost 6 bases, the J end lost 5 bases, and 19 bases lay between the germline ends. This CDR3 spans 15 amino acids. The V gene's germline CDR1 is SSHAT and CDR2 FNYEAQ (reference sequence). The CDR3 nucleotides are TGTGCCAGCAGTTACGACGTGGGCCTCGGGGAGACCCAGTACTTC. This translates into CASSYDVGLGETQYF.

The rearrangement links TRBV5-1 to TRBJ2-5; 8 bases agree with TRBD1. Losses at the gene ends were 3 bases for V and 4 bases for J; bases not matched to a gene: 11. This CDR3 comprises 16 residues. Per germline, CDR1 SGHRS and CDR2 YFSETQ. The CDR3 loop is CASSSWGAGGLETQYF. Here the CDR3 DNA reads TGCGCCAGCAGCTCGTGGGGGGCAGGGGGCTTAGAGACCCAGTACTTC.

This chain uses TRBV18 with TRBJ1-2, with D uncertain. The length of the CDR3 is 12 residues. Germline CDR1 and CDR2: KGHSH and LQKENI. Trimming removed 1 base from V and 8 bases from J, with 8 bases in between. CDR3 coding DNA: TGTGCCAGCTCACCACTAACGGAGGGCTACACCTTC. It encodes CASSPLTEGYTF.

V usage is TRBV4-1 and J usage is TRBJ2-7, with TRBD1 matching 12 bases. The CDR3 is 17 residues long. The V and J ends lost 1 base and 3 bases, in that order; junction bases with no gene match: 7. Germline CDR1 is MGHRA and CDR2 is YSYEKL. CDR3 sequence reads: CASSQAPGQGANYEQYF. The CDR3 nucleotides are TGCGCCAGCAGCCAAGCTCCGGGACAGGGGGCGAACTACGAGCAGTACTTC.

The chain combines TRBV10-3 with TRBJ2-3; 9 bases match TRBD1. CDR3 length: 16 amino acids. Per the germline V gene, CDR1 is ENHRY and CDR2 is SYGVKD. V shed 2 bases and J 5 bases; nucleotides not matched to a gene: 8. CDR3 in amino acids: CAISEHPGQGKDTQYF. The CDR3 region has the DNA TGTGCCATCAGTGAGCATCCGGGACAGGGAAAAGATACGCAGTATTTT.

This clone appeared many times. V is TRBV2 and J is TRBJ2-7, with a tentative D call TRBD2 (6 bases). This CDR3 has 13 amino acids. Germline V gene sequence: CDR1 SNHLY, CDR2 FYNNEI. V was trimmed by 8 bases and J by 0 bases, leaving 11 bases between them. CDR3 bases: TGTGCCAGCGGAGGGGTCTTCTCCTACGAGCAGTACTTC. Protein: CASGGVFSYEQYF.

V and J are TRBV30 and TRBJ1-2, with TRBD1 as a possible D gene (6 bases). CDR3 length equals 13 residues. The V end lost 0 bases, the J end lost 6 bases, and 11 bases lay between the germline ends. Germline loops: CDR1 GTSNPN, CDR2 SVGIG (reference sequence). The CDR3 loop reads CAWSVSAGDGYTF. CDR3 in DNA: TGTGCCTGGAGTGTAAGTGCAGGGGATGGCTACACCTTC.

The CDR3 loop reads CASSAQGEGFNSPLHF. For the CDR3, the DNA is TGTGCCAGCAGCGCACAGGGAGAGGGTTTCAATTCACCCCTCCACTTT. V usage is TRBV7-6 and J usage is TRBJ1-6; a possible D gene is TRBD1 (6 bases). The germline gives CDR1 SGHVS, CDR2 FNYEAQ. The ends were cut back, 5 bases at V and 7 bases at J, with 18 bases in the middle. This CDR3 comprises 16 residues.

CDR3 DNA sequence: TGTGCCAGCAGCTTAGGCATCGGAGAGTACAATGAGCAGTTCTTC. Translation: CASSLGIGEYNEQFF. The V call is TRBV7-9, the J call TRBJ2-1; D not certain. This CDR3 is built from 15 residues. Germline V gene lookup returns CDR1 SEHNR and CDR2 FQNEAQ (reference sequence). V was shortened by 1 base and J by 4 bases, with 11 bases between the two germline ends.

This clone appeared a single time. This sequence joins TRBV3-1 (or the pseudogene TRBV3-2) and TRBJ2-5; perhaps TRBD2 as D (6 bases). Germline V CDR1 and CDR2: LGHDT, YNNKEL (reference sequence). This CDR3 is built from 13 residues. Trimming removed 4 bases from V and 2 bases from J, with 8 bases in between. CDR3: CASSLGGQETQYF. In DNA, the CDR3 is TGTGCCAGCAGCCTTGGGGGGCAAGAGACCCAGTACTTC.

The chain combines TRBV6-2 or TRBV6-3 with TRBJ1-2; 7 bases are shared with TRBD1. The germline V gene encodes CDR1 MNHEY and CDR2 SVGEGT. This CDR3 region has 18 residues. Trimming took 5 bases from V and 2 from J; bases not matched to a gene: 17. CDR3 in DNA: TGTGCCAGCAGTCACACATCCTTCGCCGGACAGGAGAACTATGGCTACACCTTC. Protein: CASSHTSFAGQENYGYTF.

CDR3 nucleotide sequence: TGCGCCAGCAGCCCAAACTGGGACGGGGAGACCCAGTACTTC. This gives the protein CASSPNWDGETQYF. The chain combines TRBV5-1 with TRBJ2-5; D possibly uses TRBD1 or TRBD2 (5 bases each). Germline assignment: CDR1 SGHRS and CDR2 YFSETQ. This CDR3 is 14 amino acids long. Trimming removed 4 bases from V and 5 bases from J, with 15 bases in between. Looking up the rest from reference TRBV5-1 and TRBJ2-5 gives the full variable domain: KAGVTQTPRYLIKTRGQQVTLSCSPISGHRSVSWYQQTPGQGLQFLFEYFSETQRNKGNFPGRFSGRQFSNSRSEMNVSTLELGDSALYLCASSPNWDGETQYFGPGTRLLVL.